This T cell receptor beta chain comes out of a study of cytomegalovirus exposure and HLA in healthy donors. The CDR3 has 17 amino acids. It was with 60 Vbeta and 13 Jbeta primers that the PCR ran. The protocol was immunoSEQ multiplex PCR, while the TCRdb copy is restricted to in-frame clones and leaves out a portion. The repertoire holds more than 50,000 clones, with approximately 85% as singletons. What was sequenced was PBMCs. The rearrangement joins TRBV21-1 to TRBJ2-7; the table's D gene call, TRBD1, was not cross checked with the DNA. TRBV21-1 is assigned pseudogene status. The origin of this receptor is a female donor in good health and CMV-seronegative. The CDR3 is CASSKSQGDRDSYEQYF. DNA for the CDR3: TGTGCCAGCAGCAAATCTCAAGGGGACAGGGACTCCTACGAGCAGTACTTC.